The present TCR beta chain was sequenced within a study of Graves' ophthalmopathy and Graves' hyperthyroidism. Background on the study: Samples of peripheral blood were obtained at initial diagnosis, prior to treatment of any kind.

Transcripts of RNA were the source for amplifying TCR beta CDR3 regions. After a first-round RT-PCR with HTBI primers, a second-round multiplex PCR was run. TCRdb ran MiXCR on the multiplex PCR reads and lists one entry per CDR3 protein. The table shows 200,000 to 300,000 distinct CDR3 sequences, with about 47% occurring only once. Certain patients were not enrolled. These were patients with other autoimmune diseases, uncontrolled infections, pregnancy or lactation. J lost 0 bases, V lost 6 bases, and 6 bases had no gene match. Germline V gene sequence: CDR1 SGHVS, CDR2 FNYEAQ. There are 15 residues in the CDR3.

Sequenced input: peripheral blood. The TCR sequence derives from an adult man with Graves' ophthalmopathy. The rearrangement joins TRBV7-6 to TRBJ2-3; 7 nucleotides align to TRBD2. The CDR3 loop is CASSSGGGSTDTQYF. CDR3 nucleotide sequence: TGTGCCAGCAGTTCCGGCGGGGGTAGCACAGATACGCAGTATTTT.